The clone carrying this TCR beta chain was counted many times. Its antigen is undetermined. Researchers made TCR cDNA using 5'RACE template switching, and this step added a universal primer site and UMIs. TCRdb reanalysed the 5' RACE reads using MiXCR and keeps one entry per CDR3 protein. This table has 450,000 to 550,000 distinct CDR3 sequences, less than 25% appearing once. The sample belongs to a study of T cells after yellow fever vaccination. Findings and caveats of the study: Weaker overall was a secondary response that nonetheless peaked faster, on day 5 versus 15. The booster saw the reappearance of most primary-vaccination clones (about 95% CD4, around 88% CD8).

The CDR3 runs 13 residues. Germline V CDR1 and CDR2: SEHNR, FQNEAQ (reference sequence). Trimming stripped 5 bases from V and 2 bases from J, with 9 bases between. The sequence was obtained from a young man who received the YFV17D yellow fever vaccine. The chain joins TRBV7-9 to TRBJ1-2; D not certain. Sequenced here: PBMCs, sampled about 20 days after the first yellow fever vaccination. Written as DNA, the CDR3 is TGTGCCAGCAGCCGTACAGAGAACTATGGCTACACCTTC. It translates to CASSRTENYGYTF.